A single sample is the source of the 13 T cell receptor beta chains below, sequenced in a study of blood T cell repertoires in COVID-19. Sequencing was performed with immunoSEQ multiplex PCR; in TCRdb, only in-frame clones are kept and a portion is missing. The data show approximately 220,000 clones, under 90% seen once. What was sequenced was PBMCs or T cells enriched from blood (not recorded which). These receptors were obtained from a woman between 35 and 50 years old who had been exposed to COVID-19.

The CDR3 bases are TGTGCCAGCAGCCACAGGGACAGGGGGTGGAATTCACCCCTCCACTTT. As protein: CASSHRDRGWNSPLHF. The rearrangement uses TRBV11-2 and TRBJ1-6; 11 positions match TRBD1. The CDR3 covers 16 residues. The V gene's germline CDR1 is SGHAT and CDR2 FQNNGV. V lost 5 bases, J lost 7 bases, and 7 bases stayed unmatched.

The genes are TRBV7-2 and TRBJ1-1; D remains ambiguous. The ends were cut back, 5 bases at V and 3 bases at J, with 13 bases in the middle. Germline V gene data show CDR1 as SGHTA and CDR2 as FQGNSA. There are 14 residues in the CDR3. DNA for the CDR3: TGTGCCAGCAGCCTCGATGACTGGGACACTGAAGCTTTCTTT. Translation: CASSLDDWDTEAFF.

The V and J genes are TRBV5-1 and TRBJ1-5; D might be TRBD1 (6 bases). The germline gives CDR1 SGHRS, CDR2 YFSETQ. The CDR3 length is 15 residues. Trimming took off 0 bases at V and 7 bases at J, with 14 bases between the two ends. The chain's CDR3 is CASSLGQGIHQPQHF. Here the CDR3 DNA reads TGCGCCAGCAGCTTGGGGCAGGGGATACACCAGCCCCAGCATTTT.

This sequence joins TRBV4-1 and TRBJ1-2; D is unresolved. The CDR3 covers 15 residues. The V gene lost 0 bases and the J gene lost 2 bases, with 10 bases spanning the gap. Germline assignment: CDR1 MGHRA and CDR2 YSYEKL. The CDR3 sequence is CASSQDNILNYGYTF. The CDR3 DNA sequence: TGCGCCAGCAGCCAAGATAATATTTTGAACTATGGCTACACCTTC.

J is TRBJ1-2 and V is TRBV20-1, with no clear D. Germline assignment: CDR1 DFQATT and CDR2 SNEGSKA (reference sequence). This CDR3 is 14 amino acids long. Trimming took off 3 bases at V and 8 bases at J, with 19 bases between the two ends. This chain's CDR3 is CSASADAGLGGYTF. DNA for the CDR3: TGCAGTGCTAGTGCGGATGCGGGCCTAGGAGGCTACACCTTC.

J is TRBJ1-2 and V is TRBV19, with 8 bases fitting TRBD1. CDR3 length equals 14 residues. The germline V gene encodes CDR1 LNHDA and CDR2 SQIVND (reference sequence). With V trimmed by 6 bases and J by 8 bases, 11 bases remained unmatched. The CDR3 DNA reads as TGTGCCAGTAGAGGGACGGACAGGGTGGACGGCTACACCTTC. It codes for CASRGTDRVDGYTF.

The V gene is TRBV12-3 or TRBV12-4, the J gene TRBJ2-3; D call uncertain. V was shortened by 6 bases and J by 5 bases, with 9 bases between the two germline ends. This CDR3 is 12 amino acids long. The CDR3 coding sequence is TGTGCCAGCAGCCCTTCCGGAGATACGCAGTATTTT. Its protein is CASSPSGDTQYF.

This clone showed up just once. V gene TRBV6-5 combines with J gene TRBJ2-1; 8 bases line up with TRBD1. The germline CDR1 and CDR2 sequences are MNHEY and SVGAGI. The junction had 5 bases not matched to a gene; V was cut back by 6 bases and J by 7 bases. The CDR3 spans 13 residues. The chain's CDR3 is CASRRTGRNEQFF. In DNA, the CDR3 is TGTGCCAGCAGAAGGACAGGGAGGAATGAGCAGTTCTTC.

The V call is TRBV6-6, the J call TRBJ1-1, with D possibly matching TRBD1 (5 bases). V dropped 2 bases and J dropped 5 bases, with 12 bases sitting between them. Germline V gene lookup returns CDR1 MNHNY and CDR2 SVGAGI (reference sequence). The CDR3 has 14 amino acids. CDR3 nucleotides: TGTGCCAGCAGTTACCGGGGGGGGGAGACTGAAGCTTTCTTT. It is translated as CASSYRGGETEAFF.

The V gene is TRBV19, the J gene TRBJ1-2; the match to TRBD1 covers 7 bases. This CDR3 spans 14 amino acids. V trimming: 3 bases; J trimming: 4 bases; junction bases outside the gene matches: 5. The V gene's germline CDR1 is LNHDA and CDR2 SQIVND (reference sequence). CDR3 nucleotides: TGTGCCAGTAGTATCGGGGACAGTCGCTATGGCTACACCTTC. As protein: CASSIGDSRYGYTF.

The rearrangement joins TRBV5-6 to TRBJ2-7; tentatively, D is TRBD1 (6 bases). The germline V gene has CDR1 SGHDT and CDR2 YYEEEE. Trimming left V 2 bases short and J 0 bases short, with 12 bases between. This CDR3 has 15 residues. The CDR3 spells CASSFRQDLSYEQYF. In nucleotides, the CDR3 is TGTGCCAGCAGCTTCAGACAGGACCTCTCCTACGAGCAGTACTTC. The full variable domain, rest sourced from reference TRBV5-6 and TRBJ2-7, is DAGVTQSPTHLIKTRGQQVTLRCSPKSGHDTVSWYQQALGQGPQFIFQYYEEEERQRGNFPDRFSGHQFPNYSSELNVNALLLGDSALYLCASSFRQDLSYEQYFGPGTRLTVT.

The V gene is TRBV5-1, the J gene TRBJ2-5, with TRBD1 matching 7 bases. The trim removed 1 base at V and 4 bases at J, leaving 4 bases unmatched. Germline CDR1 SGHRS, CDR2 YFSETQ. The CDR3 has 14 amino acids. In DNA form, the CDR3 reads TGCGCCAGCAGCTTGACAGGGGTCGGAGAGACCCAGTACTTC. Translated, it gives CASSLTGVGETQYF.

The chain joins TRBV6-2 or TRBV6-3 to TRBJ1-6; possibly TRBD1 for D (5 bases). Between the trimmed V and J ends, which lost 5 bases and 9 bases, there was a span of 14 bases. Germline CDR1 reads MNHEY; CDR2 reads SVGEGT. CDR3 size: 14 residues. For the CDR3, the DNA is TGTGCCAGCAGTAGCAGGGCGGGGGGTTCACCCCTCCACTTT. Protein product: CASSSRAGGSPLHF.